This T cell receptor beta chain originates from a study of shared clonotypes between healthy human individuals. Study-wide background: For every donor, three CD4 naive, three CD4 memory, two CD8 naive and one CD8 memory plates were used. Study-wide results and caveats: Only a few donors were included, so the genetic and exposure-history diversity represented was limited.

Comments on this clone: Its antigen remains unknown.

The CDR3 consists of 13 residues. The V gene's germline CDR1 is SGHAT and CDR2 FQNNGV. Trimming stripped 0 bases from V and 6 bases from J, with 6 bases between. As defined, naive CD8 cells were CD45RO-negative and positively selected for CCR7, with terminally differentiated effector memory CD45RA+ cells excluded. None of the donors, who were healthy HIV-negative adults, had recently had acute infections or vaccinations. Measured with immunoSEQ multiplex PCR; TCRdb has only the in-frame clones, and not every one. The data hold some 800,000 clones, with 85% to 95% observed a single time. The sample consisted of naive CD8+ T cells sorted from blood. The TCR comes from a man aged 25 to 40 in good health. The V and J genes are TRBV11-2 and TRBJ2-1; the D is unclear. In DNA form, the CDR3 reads TGTGCCAGCAGCTTAGAAAATACCAATGAGCAGTTCTTC. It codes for CASSLENTNEQFF.